Each of the 27 T cell receptor beta chains below was sequenced from the same sample in a study of shared clonotypes between healthy human individuals. Assay: immunoSEQ multiplex PCR; the TCRdb copy retains only in-frame clones and omits some. The repertoire has millions of clones, around 94% of them found once; the top ten carry roughly 0.15%. Sequenced material: naive CD4+ T cells sorted from blood. Subset described: CD45RA+ positively selected. These receptors all come from a man younger than 35 in good health.

This chain links TRBV27 with TRBJ1-5; 8 positions agree with TRBD1. Germline CDR1 is MNHEY and CDR2 is SMNVEV (reference sequence). Trimming took 3 bases from V and 6 from J; bases not matched to a gene: 4. The CDR3 extends over 14 amino acids. Here the CDR3 reads CASSLGRGLQPQHF. The CDR3 DNA reads TGTGCCAGCAGTTTGGGCAGGGGGCTTCAGCCCCAGCATTTT.

The table lists this clone with a count of one. Different DNA sequences within this sample yield the same CDR3. The chain recombines TRBV7-9 with TRBJ2-3, with unresolved D. The CDR3 is 14 amino acids. CDR1 is SEHNR, CDR2 FQNEAQ, per germline (reference sequence). V lost 2 bases, J lost 0 bases, and 6 bases lay in between. This chain's CDR3 is CASSLRQSTDTQYF. CDR3 coding DNA: TGTGCCAGCAGCTTACGGCAAAGCACAGATACGCAGTATTTT.

This sequence joins TRBV6-1 and TRBJ2-3, with 12 bases that match TRBD2. The CDR3 totals 18 residues. Trimming at V came to 0 bases and at J to 8 bases, leaving 12 bases not matched to a gene. Germline CDR1 and CDR2: MNHNS and SASEGT. For the CDR3, the DNA is TGTGCCAGCAGTGAAGCCATCCTACTGACTAGCGGGAGTAGTACGCAGTATTTT. Translated: CASSEAILLTSGSSTQYF.

The chain combines TRBV5-4 with TRBJ2-5; 12 bases are shared with TRBD2. There are 15 residues in the CDR3. V lost 4 bases to trimming and J lost 6 bases; unmatched junction nucleotides: 7. CDR1 is SGHNT and CDR2 is YYREEE in the germline V gene (reference sequence). This CDR3 is CASSPSSGGGKTQYF. Here the CDR3 DNA reads TGTGCCAGCAGCCCCTCTAGCGGGGGGGGGAAGACCCAGTACTTC.

As to this clone: Other DNA sequences in this specimen translate into the identical CDR3. The chain links TRBV28 to TRBJ2-2; D might be TRBD2 (5 bases). Per the germline V gene, CDR1 is MDHEN and CDR2 is SYDVKM. Trimming took 3 bases from V and 5 from J, leaving 7 bases between them. CDR3 length: 13 amino acids. The CDR3 nucleotides read TGTGCCAGCAGTTTCCGGGGTACCGGGGAGCTGTTTTTT. Protein sequence: CASSFRGTGELFF.

This clone is a singleton in its sample. The CDR3 DNA reads as TGTGCCATCAGAGACGGGACTTCCTACGAGCAGTACTTC. This codes for CAIRDGTSYEQYF. This rearrangement joins TRBV10-3 to TRBJ2-7; D possibly corresponds to TRBD2 (6 bases). The germline V gene encodes CDR1 ENHRY and CDR2 SYGVKD. Trimming took 6 bases from V and 1 from J, leaving 10 bases between them. The CDR3 runs to 13 residues.

The chain uses TRBV6-1 and TRBJ2-3; D unclear. The CDR3 spans 13 residues. V was clipped by 7 bases and J by 3 bases, with 11 bases between them. The germline gives CDR1 MNHNS, CDR2 SASEGT. Here the CDR3 reads CASTRTGTDTQYF. The CDR3 DNA reads as TGTGCCAGCACCAGGACCGGGACAGATACGCAGTATTTT.

In its sample, this clone was seen once. The chain uses TRBV19 and TRBJ2-7, with a tentative D call TRBD2 (6 bases). The CDR3 length is 15 residues. Looked up from germline, CDR1 is LNHDA and CDR2 is SQIVND (reference sequence). V gave up 5 bases and J gave up 1 base, with 15 bases separating them. CDR3 region: CASSGASGRSYEQYF. CDR3 in DNA: TGTGCCAGTAGTGGGGCGAGCGGGCGATCCTACGAGCAGTACTTC.

This chain links TRBV5-1 with TRBJ1-1; D gene unclear. CDR3 length equals 14 residues. Trimming stripped 2 bases from V and 0 bases from J, with 8 bases between. Germline V gene data show CDR1 as SGHRS and CDR2 as YFSETQ. CDR3: CASSFDKLNTEAFF. CDR3 in DNA: TGCGCCAGCAGCTTCGACAAACTGAACACTGAAGCTTTCTTT.

The V gene is TRBV6-5, the J gene TRBJ2-5; 11 nucleotides agree with TRBD1. With V trimmed by 3 bases and J by 7 bases, 10 bases remained unmatched. CDR1 is MNHEY and CDR2 is SVGAGI in the germline V gene. CDR3 length: 16 residues. The CDR3, as DNA: TGTGCCAGCAGTTATACAGGACAGGGGGCACCAGGGACCCAGTACTTC. This codes for CASSYTGQGAPGTQYF.

The V and J genes are TRBV5-3 and TRBJ2-7; D may be TRBD1 (6 bases). TRBV5-3 is labeled an ORF, and its function is uncertain. Trimming pared 5 bases from V and 4 bases from J, leaving 34 bases between. The CDR3 is 20 residues long. CDR3 amino acids: CARRDTDGTTGPISYYEQYF. CDR3 in DNA: TGTGCCAGAAGAGATACAGACGGGACAACGGGACCTATTTCCTATTACGAGCAGTACTTC.

This sequence joins TRBV13 and TRBJ2-5; D gene uncertain. The CDR3 is 14 residues long. Per the germline V gene, CDR1 is PRHDT and CDR2 is FYEKMQ (reference sequence). V lost 3 bases and J lost 7, with 15 bases in between. The CDR3 DNA reads TGTGCCAGCAGCTTTGGCCGATTTCCGCCGACCCAGTACTTC. This sequence encodes CASSFGRFPPTQYF. The entire variable domain, with the rest obtained from reference TRBV13 and TRBJ2-5, is as follows: AAGVIQSPRHLIKEKRETATLKCYPIPRHDTVYWYQQGPGQDPQFLISFYEKMQSDKGSIPDRFSAQQFSDYHSELNMSSLELGDSALYFCASSFGRFPPTQYFGPGTRLLVL.

The V call is TRBV18, the J call TRBJ1-2; 8 bases map to TRBD1. Looked up from germline, CDR1 is KGHSH and CDR2 is LQKENI. V lost 3 bases, J lost 1 base, and 10 bases stayed unmatched. CDR3 length: 17 amino acids. The chain's CDR3 is CASSPGAGGDGNYGYTF. The CDR3 DNA reads TGTGCCAGCTCACCCGGGGCAGGGGGCGATGGTAACTATGGCTACACCTTC.

This chain links TRBV6-4 with TRBJ2-3; maybe TRBD2 (6 bases). The CDR3 is 14 residues long. Trimming took off 3 bases at V and 9 bases at J, with 16 bases between the two ends. The germline CDR1 and CDR2 sequences are MRHNA and SNTAGT. This CDR3 is CASSETQAGSTQYF. For the CDR3, the DNA is TGTGCCAGCAGTGAGACCCAGGCGGGGTCGACGCAGTATTTT.

As for this clone: The same CDR3 can be traced to other DNA sequences in this sample. The rearrangement links TRBV5-1 to TRBJ2-7; a weak D match, TRBD2 (6 bases). This CDR3 has 14 amino acids. The V end lost 1 base, the J end lost 3 bases, and 11 bases lay between the germline ends. CDR1 SGHRS and CDR2 YFSETQ come from the germline V gene. DNA of the CDR3: TGCGCCAGCAGCTTGTTTCGGGGGAGCTACGAGCAGTACTTC. This gives the protein CASSLFRGSYEQYF.

This chain links TRBV5-6 with TRBJ2-7, with 9 bases identical to TRBD1. Germline V gene data show CDR1 as SGHDT and CDR2 as YYEEEE. The CDR3 totals 14 residues. The V gene end was trimmed by 5 bases and the J gene end by 2 bases; junction bases not matched to a gene: 5. The CDR3: CASRGTGSAYEQYF. The CDR3 region has the DNA TGTGCCAGCAGGGGGACAGGGTCAGCCTACGAGCAGTACTTC. Supplemented by reference TRBV5-6 and TRBJ2-7, the full variable domain reads DAGVTQSPTHLIKTRGQQVTLRCSPKSGHDTVSWYQQALGQGPQFIFQYYEEEERQRGNFPDRFSGHQFPNYSSELNVNALLLGDSALYLCASRGTGSAYEQYFGPGTRLTVT.

This clone has only a few counts. The V and J genes are TRBV6-1 and TRBJ1-2; D unclear. Germline V gives CDR1 MNHNS, CDR2 SASEGT. The CDR3 spans 12 residues. Trimming removed 1 base at V and 7 bases at J, with 7 bases between. CDR3 sequence (DNA): TGTGCCAGCAGTGAAGGGGCCGCTGGCTACACCTTC. As protein: CASSEGAAGYTF.

Regarding this clone: The same CDR3 arises from other DNA sequences in this sample as well. The CDR3 loop reads CASSPGTLGNTIYF. The CDR3 DNA reads TGTGCCAGCAGCCCCGGGACACTTGGAAACACCATATATTTT. The chain employs TRBV9 and TRBJ1-3; TRBD1 might be the D (6 bases). CDR3 length: 14 amino acids. Germline CDR1 SGDLS, CDR2 YYNGEE. The ends were cut back, 4 bases at V and 3 bases at J, with 11 bases in the middle.

The sample holds a few counts of this clone. This sample includes further DNA sequences coding for the same CDR3. This chain links TRBV9 with TRBJ2-6; D call uncertain. The CDR3 length is 13 residues. V lost 0 bases to trimming and J lost 4 bases, with 2 bases between them. CDR1 and CDR2 from the germline V gene are SGDLS and YYNGEE. The CDR3 coding sequence is TGTGCCAGCAGCGTAGCCGGGGCCAACGTCCTGACTTTC. This encodes CASSVAGANVLTF.

The chain links TRBV5-5 to TRBJ2-3; D may be TRBD2 (6 bases). Germline CDR1 and CDR2: SGHKS and YYEKEE (reference sequence). V was clipped by 1 base and J by 0 bases, with 9 bases between them. The CDR3 has 15 residues. The CDR3 sequence: CASSLSGLSTDTQYF. For the CDR3, the DNA is TGTGCCAGCAGCTTGAGCGGGCTTAGCACAGATACGCAGTATTTT.

The chain is built from TRBV7-8 and TRBJ1-5; TRBD1 agrees at 8 bases. Germline V gives CDR1 SGHVS, CDR2 FQNEAQ. With 4 bases clipped from V and 3 bases from J, the junction kept 2 bases outside the gene matches. There are 14 residues in the CDR3. The CDR3 sequence: CASSSTGDNQPQHF. In DNA, the CDR3 is TGTGCCAGCAGCTCGACAGGGGACAATCAGCCCCAGCATTTT.

This clone appeared a single time. The chain uses TRBV30 and TRBJ2-1; the D is unclear. V was trimmed by 2 bases and J by 8 bases, leaving 10 bases between them. The CDR3 has 12 residues. Germline CDR1 reads GTSNPN; CDR2 reads SVGIG (reference sequence). The CDR3 protein is CAWSPRRDEQFF. The CDR3 DNA reads TGTGCCTGGAGTCCGCGACGGGATGAGCAGTTCTTC.

The chain carries TRBV9 and TRBJ2-1; TRBD2 agrees at 9 bases. The CDR3 is 12 amino acids. Germline CDR1 is SGDLS and CDR2 is YYNGEE. The J segment lost 12 bases and the V segment lost 1 base, leaving 2 bases of the junction unmatched. CDR3 DNA: TGTGCCAGCAGCGTACTAGCGGGATGGCAGTTCTTC. The encoded protein is CASSVLAGWQFF.

The V call is TRBV5-1, the J call TRBJ2-1; tentative D call: TRBD2 (6 bases). V was cut by 5 bases and J by 0 bases, with 12 bases left in between. The CDR3 runs to 15 residues. Germline V gene lookup returns CDR1 SGHRS and CDR2 YFSETQ. CDR3: CASRIAVSSYNEQFF. CDR3 sequence (DNA): TGCGCCAGCAGAATAGCGGTGAGCTCCTACAATGAGCAGTTCTTC. The complete variable domain, with remaining parts taken from reference TRBV5-1 and TRBJ2-1, reads KAGVTQTPRYLIKTRGQQVTLSCSPISGHRSVSWYQQTPGQGLQFLFEYFSETQRNKGNFPGRFSGRQFSNSRSEMNVSTLELGDSALYLCASRIAVSSYNEQFFGPGTRLTVL.

With regard to this clone: This sample includes further DNA sequences coding for the same CDR3. As DNA, the CDR3 is TGTGCCAGCAGCTTAGTGGGCTCTGGAAACACCATATATTTT. It encodes CASSLVGSGNTIYF. The chain carries TRBV11-2 and TRBJ1-3, with unresolved D. V dropped 1 base and J dropped 0 bases, with 4 bases sitting between them. The CDR3 sequence is 14 residues long. Germline values: CDR1 SGHAT, CDR2 FQNNGV. Combining the CDR3 with reference TRBV11-2 and TRBJ1-3 gives the whole variable domain EAGVAQSPRYKIIEKRQSVAFWCNPISGHATLYWYQQILGQGPKLLIQFQNNGVVDDSQLPKDRFSAERLKGVDSTLKIQPAKLEDSAVYLCASSLVGSGNTIYFGEGSWLTVV.

The chain uses TRBV19 and TRBJ1-5; D ambiguous. CDR1 and CDR2 from the germline V gene are LNHDA and SQIVND (reference sequence). V was pared by 0 bases and J by 4 bases, with 7 bases between. The CDR3 runs to 14 residues. In DNA form, the CDR3 reads TGTGCCAGTAGTATAGATCACGGGAATCAGCCCCAGCATTTT. Translating gives CASSIDHGNQPQHF.

This clone came up a few times. The chain recombines TRBV28 with TRBJ1-1; D gene uncertain. In germline, CDR1 is MDHEN, CDR2 SYDVKM. Trimming took 1 base from V and 7 from J, leaving 16 bases between them. This CDR3 region has 15 residues. The CDR3 sequence: CASSLYASGRGEAFF. The CDR3 coding sequence is TGTGCCAGCAGTTTATACGCGTCTGGTCGCGGTGAAGCTTTCTTT.